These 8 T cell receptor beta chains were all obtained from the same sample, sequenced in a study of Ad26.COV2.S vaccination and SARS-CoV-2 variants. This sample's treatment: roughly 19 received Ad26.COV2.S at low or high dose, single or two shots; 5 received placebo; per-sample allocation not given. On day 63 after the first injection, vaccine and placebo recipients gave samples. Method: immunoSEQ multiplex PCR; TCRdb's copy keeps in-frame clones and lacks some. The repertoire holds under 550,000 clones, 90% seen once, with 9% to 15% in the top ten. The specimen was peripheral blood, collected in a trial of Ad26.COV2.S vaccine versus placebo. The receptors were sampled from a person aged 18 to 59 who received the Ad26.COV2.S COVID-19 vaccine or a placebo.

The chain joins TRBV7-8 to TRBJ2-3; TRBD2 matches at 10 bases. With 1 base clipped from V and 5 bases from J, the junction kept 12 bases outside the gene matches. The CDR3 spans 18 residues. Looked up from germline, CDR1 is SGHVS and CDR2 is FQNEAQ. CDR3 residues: CASSLGVLAGAQGDTQYF. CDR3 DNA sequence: TGTGCCAGCAGCTTAGGGGTCCTAGCGGGAGCACAGGGAGATACGCAGTATTTT.

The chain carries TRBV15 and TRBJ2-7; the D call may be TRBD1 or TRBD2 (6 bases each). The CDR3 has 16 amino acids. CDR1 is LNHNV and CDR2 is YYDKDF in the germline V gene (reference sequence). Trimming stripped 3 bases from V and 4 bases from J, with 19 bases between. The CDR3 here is CATSRVAGEGGYEQYF. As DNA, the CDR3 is TGTGCCACCAGCAGGGTGGCGGGCGAGGGGGGTTACGAGCAGTACTTC.

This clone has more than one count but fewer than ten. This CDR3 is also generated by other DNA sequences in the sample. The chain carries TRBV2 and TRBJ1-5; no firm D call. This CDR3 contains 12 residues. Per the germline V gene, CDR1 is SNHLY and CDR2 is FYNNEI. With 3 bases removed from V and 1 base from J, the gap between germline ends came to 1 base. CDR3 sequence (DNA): TGTGCCAGCAGTGACAGCAATCAGCCCCAGCATTTT. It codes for CASSDSNQPQHF.

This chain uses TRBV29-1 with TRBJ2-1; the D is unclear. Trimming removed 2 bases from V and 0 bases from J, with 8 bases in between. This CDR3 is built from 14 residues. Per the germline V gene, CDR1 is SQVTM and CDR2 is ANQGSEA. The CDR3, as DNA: TGCAGCGTTGAACTGGTCCTCTCCTACAATGAGCAGTTCTTC. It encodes CSVELVLSYNEQFF.

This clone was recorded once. CDR3 in DNA: TGTGCCAGCACGGCTAGCGGGAGGGATACGCAGTATTTT. The encoded protein is CASTASGRDTQYF. The chain couples TRBV2 to TRBJ2-3; 11 bases match TRBD2. The CDR3 spans 13 residues. From germline, CDR1 is SNHLY and CDR2 FYNNEI. With 7 bases clipped from V and 6 bases from J, the junction kept 3 bases outside the gene matches.

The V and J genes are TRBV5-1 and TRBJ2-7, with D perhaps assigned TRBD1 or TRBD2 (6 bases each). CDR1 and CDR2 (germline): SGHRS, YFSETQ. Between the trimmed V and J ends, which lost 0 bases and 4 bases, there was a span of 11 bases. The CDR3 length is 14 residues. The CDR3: CASSLARGEYEQYF. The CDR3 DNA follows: TGCGCCAGCAGCTTGGCGAGGGGGGAATACGAGCAGTACTTC.

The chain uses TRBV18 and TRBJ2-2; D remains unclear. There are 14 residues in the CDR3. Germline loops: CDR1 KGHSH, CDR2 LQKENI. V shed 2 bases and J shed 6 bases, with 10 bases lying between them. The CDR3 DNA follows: TGTGCCAGCTCACCAAACGAGTTCGCCGGGGAGCTGTTTTTT. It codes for CASSPNEFAGELFF.

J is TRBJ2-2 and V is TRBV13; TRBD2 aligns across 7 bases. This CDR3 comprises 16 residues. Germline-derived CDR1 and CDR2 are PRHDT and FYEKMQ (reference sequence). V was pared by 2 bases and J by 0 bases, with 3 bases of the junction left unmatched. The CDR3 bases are TGTGCCAGCAGCTTATGGCTAGCGGCGAACACCGGGGAGCTGTTTTTT. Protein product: CASSLWLAANTGELFF.